This entry features one T cell receptor (beta chain) sequence. The data derive from a study of control samples from healthy donors and cancer patients. Germline V gives CDR1 MNHNY, CDR2 SVGAGI (reference sequence). This CDR3 contains 16 residues. V was cut by 2 bases and J by 2 bases, with 13 bases left in between. Libraries were prepared by immunoSEQ multiplex PCR; TCRdb keeps only in-frame clonotypes and omits some of them. The sample includes about 79,000 clones, 80% to 95% of them seen just once. This sequence joins TRBV6-6 and TRBJ1-5; D possibly corresponds to TRBD1 (5 bases). This TCR was sampled from a woman aged 40 to 50 with lung cancer. Sequencing used PBMCs. The chain's CDR3 is CASSYPQGPGNQPQHF. The CDR3 nucleotides read TGTGCCAGCAGTTACCCTCAGGGCCCTGGCAATCAGCCCCAGCATTTT.